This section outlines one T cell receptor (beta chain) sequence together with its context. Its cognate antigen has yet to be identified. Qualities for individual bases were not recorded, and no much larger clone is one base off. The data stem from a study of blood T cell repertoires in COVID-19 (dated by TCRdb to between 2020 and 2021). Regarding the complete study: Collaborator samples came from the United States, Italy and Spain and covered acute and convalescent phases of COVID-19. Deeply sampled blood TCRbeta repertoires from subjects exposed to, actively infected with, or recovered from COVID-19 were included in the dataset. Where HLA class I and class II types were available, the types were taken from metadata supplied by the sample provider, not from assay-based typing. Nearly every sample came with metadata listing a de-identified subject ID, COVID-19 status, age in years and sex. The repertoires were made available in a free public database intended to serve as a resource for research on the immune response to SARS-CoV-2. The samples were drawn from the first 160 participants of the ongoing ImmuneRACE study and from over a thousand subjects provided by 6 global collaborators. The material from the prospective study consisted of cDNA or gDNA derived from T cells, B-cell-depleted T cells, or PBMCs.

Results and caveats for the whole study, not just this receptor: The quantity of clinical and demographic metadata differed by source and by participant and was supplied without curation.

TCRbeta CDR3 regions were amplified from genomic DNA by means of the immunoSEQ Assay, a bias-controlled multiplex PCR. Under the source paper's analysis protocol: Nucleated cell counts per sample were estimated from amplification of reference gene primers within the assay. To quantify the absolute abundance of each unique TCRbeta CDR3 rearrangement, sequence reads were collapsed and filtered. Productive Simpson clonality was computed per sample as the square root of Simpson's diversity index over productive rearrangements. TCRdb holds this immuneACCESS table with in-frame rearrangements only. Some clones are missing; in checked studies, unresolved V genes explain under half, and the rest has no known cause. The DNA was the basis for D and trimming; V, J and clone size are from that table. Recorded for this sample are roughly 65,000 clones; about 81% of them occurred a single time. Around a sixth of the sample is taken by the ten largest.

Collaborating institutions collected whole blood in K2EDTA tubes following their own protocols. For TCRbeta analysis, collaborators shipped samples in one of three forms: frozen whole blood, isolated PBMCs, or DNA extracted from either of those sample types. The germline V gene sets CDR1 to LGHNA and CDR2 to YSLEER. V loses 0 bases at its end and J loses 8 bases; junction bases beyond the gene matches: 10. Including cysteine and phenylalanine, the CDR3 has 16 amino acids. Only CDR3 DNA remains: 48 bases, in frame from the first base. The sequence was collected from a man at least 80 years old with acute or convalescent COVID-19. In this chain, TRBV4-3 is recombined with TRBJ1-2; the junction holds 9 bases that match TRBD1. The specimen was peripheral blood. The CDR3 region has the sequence CASSQEFSQGAGGYTF. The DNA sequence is TGCGCCAGCAGCCAAGAGTTTTCACAGGGGGCGGGAGGCTACACCTTC.